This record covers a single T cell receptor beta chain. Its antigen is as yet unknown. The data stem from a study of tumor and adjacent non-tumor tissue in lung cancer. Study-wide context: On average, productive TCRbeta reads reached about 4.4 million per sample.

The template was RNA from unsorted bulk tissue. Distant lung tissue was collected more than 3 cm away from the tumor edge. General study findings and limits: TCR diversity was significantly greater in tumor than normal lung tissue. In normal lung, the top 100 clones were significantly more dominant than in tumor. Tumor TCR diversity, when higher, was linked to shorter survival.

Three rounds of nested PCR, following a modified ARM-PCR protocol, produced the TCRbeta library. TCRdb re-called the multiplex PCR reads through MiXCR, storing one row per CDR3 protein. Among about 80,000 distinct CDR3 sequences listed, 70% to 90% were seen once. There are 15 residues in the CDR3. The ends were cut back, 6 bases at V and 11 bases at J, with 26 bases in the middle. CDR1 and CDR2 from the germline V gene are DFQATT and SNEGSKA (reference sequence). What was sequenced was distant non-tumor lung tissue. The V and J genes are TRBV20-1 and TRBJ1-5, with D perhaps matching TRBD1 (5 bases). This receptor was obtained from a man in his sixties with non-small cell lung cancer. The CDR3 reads CSALRVGGSIKAQHF. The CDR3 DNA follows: TGCAGTGCGCTCAGAGTGGGGGGGAGCATAAAGGCCCAGCATTTT.